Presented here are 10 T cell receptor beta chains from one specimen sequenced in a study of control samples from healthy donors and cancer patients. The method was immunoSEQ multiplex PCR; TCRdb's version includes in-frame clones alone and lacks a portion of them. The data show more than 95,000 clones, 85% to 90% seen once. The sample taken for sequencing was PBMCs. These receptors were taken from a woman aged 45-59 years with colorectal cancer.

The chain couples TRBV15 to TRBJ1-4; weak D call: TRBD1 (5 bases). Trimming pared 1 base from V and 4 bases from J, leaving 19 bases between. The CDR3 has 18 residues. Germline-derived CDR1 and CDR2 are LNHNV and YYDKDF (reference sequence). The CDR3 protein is CATSRGGSFRDLNEKLFF. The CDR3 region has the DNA TGTGCCACCAGCAGAGGGGGTTCTTTCAGGGACCTTAATGAAAAACTGTTTTTT.

The CDR3 spells CASSLQGARETQYF. CDR3 coding DNA: TGCGCCAGCAGCTTACAGGGGGCGCGAGAGACCCAGTACTTC. The rearrangement uses TRBV5-1 and TRBJ2-5, with TRBD1 matching over 9 bases. Germline-derived CDR1 and CDR2 are SGHRS and YFSETQ. The V and J ends lost 2 bases and 4 bases, in that order; junction bases with no gene match: 3. This CDR3 contains 14 residues.

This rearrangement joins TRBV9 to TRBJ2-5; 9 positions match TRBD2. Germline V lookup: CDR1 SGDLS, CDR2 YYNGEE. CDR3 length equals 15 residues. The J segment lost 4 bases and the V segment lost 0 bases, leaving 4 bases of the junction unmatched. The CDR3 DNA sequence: TGTGCCAGCAGCGTAGGCCCTAGCGGGACAGAGACCCAGTACTTC. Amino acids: CASSVGPSGTETQYF.

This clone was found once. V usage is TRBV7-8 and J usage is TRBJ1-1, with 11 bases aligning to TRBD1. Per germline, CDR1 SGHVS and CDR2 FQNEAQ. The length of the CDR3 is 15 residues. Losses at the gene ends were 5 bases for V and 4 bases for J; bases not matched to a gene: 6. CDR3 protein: CASSTSGTGGTEAFF. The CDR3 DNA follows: TGTGCCAGCAGCACCTCCGGGACAGGGGGCACTGAAGCTTTCTTT.

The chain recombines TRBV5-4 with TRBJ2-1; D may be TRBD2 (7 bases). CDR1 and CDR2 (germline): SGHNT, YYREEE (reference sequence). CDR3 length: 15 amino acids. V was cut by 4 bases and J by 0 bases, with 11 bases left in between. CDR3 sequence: CASSKGGASYNEQFF. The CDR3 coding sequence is TGTGCCAGCAGCAAAGGGGGGGCCTCCTACAATGAGCAGTTCTTC.

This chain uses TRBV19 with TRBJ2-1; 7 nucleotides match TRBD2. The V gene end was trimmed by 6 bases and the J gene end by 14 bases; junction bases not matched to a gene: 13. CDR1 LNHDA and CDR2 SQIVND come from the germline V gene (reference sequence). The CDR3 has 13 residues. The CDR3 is CASSLGRGLEEFF. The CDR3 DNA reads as TGTGCCAGTAGCCTTGGCCGAGGACTAGAGGAGTTCTTC.

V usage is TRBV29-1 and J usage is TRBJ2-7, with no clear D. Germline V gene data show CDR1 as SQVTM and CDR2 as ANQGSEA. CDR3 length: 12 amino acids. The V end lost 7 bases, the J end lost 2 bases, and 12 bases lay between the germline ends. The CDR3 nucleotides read TGCAGCGCCGAAACTGTTACCTACGAGCAGTACTTC. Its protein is CSAETVTYEQYF.

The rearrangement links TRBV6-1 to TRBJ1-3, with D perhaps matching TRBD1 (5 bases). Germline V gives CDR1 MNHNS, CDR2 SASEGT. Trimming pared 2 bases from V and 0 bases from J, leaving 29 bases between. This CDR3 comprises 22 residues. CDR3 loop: CASSELPTGRVNQISSGNTIYF. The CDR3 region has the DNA TGTGCCAGCAGTGAATTACCCACGGGGCGGGTAAATCAAATCAGCTCTGGAAACACCATATATTTT.

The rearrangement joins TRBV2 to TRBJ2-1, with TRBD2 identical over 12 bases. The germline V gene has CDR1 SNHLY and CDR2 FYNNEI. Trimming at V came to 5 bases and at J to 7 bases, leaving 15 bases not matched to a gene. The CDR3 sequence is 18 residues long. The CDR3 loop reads CASSSGYIGLAGWNEQFF. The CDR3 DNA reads TGTGCCAGCAGTTCCGGGTATATAGGACTAGCGGGGTGGAATGAGCAGTTCTTC.

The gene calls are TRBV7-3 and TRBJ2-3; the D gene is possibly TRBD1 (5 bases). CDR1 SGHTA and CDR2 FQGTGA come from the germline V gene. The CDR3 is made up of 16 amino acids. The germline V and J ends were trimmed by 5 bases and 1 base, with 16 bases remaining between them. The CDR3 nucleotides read TGTGCCAGCAGCCTTAGGGGCAGGGTGGGCACAGATACGCAGTATTTT. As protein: CASSLRGRVGTDTQYF.